This paragraph covers one T cell receptor (beta chain) sequence. A second PCR of roughly 7 to 11 cycles used a sample-barcoded 5' primer and a J-beta primer mix. Every cDNA molecule bore a tag from a template-switch adaptor containing 12 random nucleotides. Using its own MiXCR run on the 5' RACE reads, TCRdb lists one record per CDR3 protein. Of over 1,500,000 distinct CDR3 sequences in the sample, about two fifths are singletons; the top ten hold 20% to 25%. The sample is drawn from a study of blood T cells in healthy people across ages. Deletions cut 7 bases from V and 3 bases from J, with 12 bases between. This CDR3 is 13 amino acids long. CDR1 and CDR2 (germline): KGHDR, SFDVKD.

The TCR originated in a human donor in good health. Sequencing used blood. This rearrangement joins TRBV24-1 to TRBJ2-7; D gene ambiguous. The CDR3 nucleotides read TGTGCCACCAGCACTCCCTCGAACTACGAGCAGTACTTC. This translates into CATSTPSNYEQYF.